Presented here are 32 T cell receptor beta chains from one specimen sequenced in a study of T cells in Graves' hyperthyroidism and ophthalmopathy. The source material, RNA transcripts, was used to amplify TCR beta CDR3 regions. During a first-round RT-PCR of the TCR CDR3, the HTBI primer set was used. TCRdb re-analysed the multiplex PCR reads in MiXCR, keeping a single row per CDR3 protein. The profile shows some 250,000 distinct CDR3 sequences, roughly 15% of them singletons. The source material was blood. These receptors were taken from a woman aged 45-65 years with Graves' hyperthyroidism that later progressed to Graves' ophthalmopathy.

The chain employs TRBV7-3 and TRBJ2-1; 9 nucleotides align to TRBD2. This CDR3 is built from 16 residues. Germline values: CDR1 SGHTA, CDR2 FQGTGA. The trim removed 5 bases at V and 8 bases at J, leaving 13 bases unmatched. The CDR3, as DNA: TGTGCCAGCAGCCTGCGGGGGGGAGGGGGGCGTTATGAGCAGTTCTTC. Protein sequence: CASSLRGGGGRYEQFF.

The chain links TRBV2 to TRBJ2-7; D is perhaps TRBD2 (6 bases). The V gene lost 6 bases and the J gene lost 2 bases, with 14 bases spanning the gap. The germline V gene encodes CDR1 SNHLY and CDR2 FYNNEI. This CDR3 has 14 amino acids. DNA of the CDR3: TGTGCCAGCAGGCCGGGACCGGGGGCCTACGAGCAGTACTTC. As protein: CASRPGPGAYEQYF.

V and J are TRBV6-2 or TRBV6-3 and TRBJ2-1; D is unclear. There are 13 residues in the CDR3. V lost 0 bases to trimming and J lost 5 bases, with 5 bases between them. CDR1 is MNHEY and CDR2 is SVGEGT in the germline V gene. The CDR3 bases are TGTGCCAGCAGTTACTCGAGGAACAATGAGCAGTTCTTC. Its translation: CASSYSRNNEQFF.

The sample holds many counts of this clonotype. This sequence joins TRBV6-1 and TRBJ1-1, with 10 bases lining up with TRBD1. The CDR3 extends over 14 amino acids. V was clipped by 6 bases and J by 3 bases; unmatched bases: 4. Germline V gene sequence: CDR1 MNHNS, CDR2 SASEGT. The CDR3 nucleotides are TGTGCCAGCAGCTTAGACAGGGGGCACACTGAAGCTTTCTTT. Its translation is CASSLDRGHTEAFF.

This clonotype occurred many times. The chain employs TRBV5-1 and TRBJ1-2; 7 bases are a match to TRBD1. The V segment lost 2 bases and the J segment 5 bases; nucleotides outside the gene matches: 15. The CDR3 is 17 residues long. Germline-derived CDR1 and CDR2 are SGHRS and YFSETQ. As DNA, the CDR3 is TGCGCCAGCAGCTTAAGCGGTCAGGGGGGACCTAGGTATGGCTACACCTTC. Translated, it gives CASSLSGQGGPRYGYTF.

This clonotype was found many times. The V gene is TRBV5-1, the J gene TRBJ2-2; D perhaps matches TRBD2 (5 bases). This CDR3 has 15 amino acids. Germline V lookup: CDR1 SGHRS, CDR2 YFSETQ. V was shortened by 1 base and J by 5 bases, with 12 bases between the two germline ends. The CDR3 region is CASSLSGFKTGELFF. The CDR3 DNA is TGCGCCAGCAGCTTGTCGGGGTTCAAGACCGGGGAGCTGTTTTTT.

V and J are TRBV20-1 and TRBJ2-7; the D gene is possibly TRBD2 (5 bases). The CDR3 runs 15 residues. CDR1 is DFQATT, CDR2 SNEGSKA, per germline (reference sequence). The germline V and J ends were trimmed by 5 bases and 7 bases, with 24 bases remaining between them. The DNA for the CDR3 is TGCAGTGCTCCGGGGTCTGTCTACGGAAGGAGGGAGCAGTACTTC. This gives the protein CSAPGSVYGRREQYF.

This clonotype showed up just a few times. The rearrangement links TRBV19 to TRBJ2-7, with 10 positions matching TRBD2. With V trimmed by 2 bases and J by 5 bases, 6 bases remained unmatched. The CDR3 spans 15 residues. Germline V lookup: CDR1 LNHDA, CDR2 SQIVND (reference sequence). The DNA for the CDR3 is TGTGCCAGTAGTATAACTAGCGGGATCTTCAACGAGCAGTACTTC. This sequence encodes CASSITSGIFNEQYF.

This clonotype was seen just once. The chain carries TRBV2 and TRBJ2-7; TRBD2 matches 9 bases. The V and J ends lost 5 bases and 5 bases, in that order; junction bases with no gene match: 7. CDR1 and CDR2 (germline): SNHLY, FYNNEI. The CDR3 runs to 14 residues. This CDR3 reads CASSLGSGSNEQYF. The CDR3 nucleotides read TGTGCCAGCAGTTTGGGTAGCGGGAGCAACGAGCAGTACTTC.

This clonotype was recorded many times. V and J are TRBV27 and TRBJ2-3; D not certain. V shed 2 bases and J shed 5 bases, with 8 bases lying between them. This CDR3 spans 13 amino acids. The germline CDR1 and CDR2 sequences are MNHEY and SMNVEV (reference sequence). In DNA, the CDR3 is TGTGCCAGCAGTTTACTAACCAGAGATACGCAGTATTTT. Amino acids: CASSLLTRDTQYF.

A remark on this clonotype: A much larger clone differs by one base, so this may be a read error. This chain connects TRBV11-2 to TRBJ2-1, with D perhaps TRBD1 or TRBD2 (6 bases each). Germline V gene sequence: CDR1 SGHAT, CDR2 FQNNGV. With 0 bases removed from V and 5 bases from J, the gap between germline ends came to 17 bases. The CDR3 totals 17 residues. The DNA of the CDR3 is TGTGCCAGCAGCTTAGAGGGAAACAGGGACTGGGACAATGAGCAGTTCTTC. Translated: CASSLEGNRDWDNEQFF.

The sample holds many counts of this clonotype. The V gene is TRBV5-1, the J gene TRBJ2-3; D gene uncertain. The CDR3 runs to 15 residues. The germline V gene encodes CDR1 SGHRS and CDR2 YFSETQ. The V end lost 9 bases, the J end lost 6 bases, and 23 bases lay between the germline ends. The CDR3 spells CATALADPSVDTQYF. CDR3 DNA: TGCGCCACCGCACTCGCAGATCCCTCCGTGGATACGCAGTATTTT.

The chain employs TRBV28 and TRBJ2-1, with D perhaps given as TRBD1 or TRBD2 (7 bases each). The CDR3 totals 14 residues. Between the trimmed V and J ends, which lost 2 bases and 8 bases, there was a span of 13 bases. CDR1 and CDR2 from the germline V gene are MDHEN and SYDVKM. The CDR3 reads CASSLPQGRDEQFF. CDR3 DNA: TGTGCCAGCAGTTTACCACAGGGGAGGGATGAGCAGTTCTTC.

In this sample, this clonotype turned up many times. The chain is built from TRBV6-1 and TRBJ2-5; tentative D call: TRBD1 (6 bases). The CDR3 has 14 amino acids. Trimming left V 6 bases short and J 0 bases short, with 11 bases between. The germline V gene has CDR1 MNHNS and CDR2 SASEGT. The CDR3 DNA is TGTGCCAGCAGAGGACAGCCGTACCAAGAGACCCAGTACTTC. Translation: CASRGQPYQETQYF.

This clonotype has ten or more counts. V usage is TRBV6-2 or TRBV6-3 and J usage is TRBJ2-7; D uncertain. This CDR3 is built from 15 residues. The germline gives CDR1 MNHEY, CDR2 SVGEGT. The ends were cut back, 0 bases at V and 2 bases at J, with 11 bases in the middle. CDR3 protein: CASSYSPLGTYEQYF. The CDR3 nucleotides are TGTGCCAGCAGTTACTCGCCGTTGGGAACCTACGAGCAGTACTTC.

This clonotype was observed many times. The gene calls are TRBV5-6 and TRBJ1-2, with D uncertain. This CDR3 has 12 amino acids. Trimming stripped 2 bases from V and 1 base from J, with 3 bases between. Germline-derived CDR1 and CDR2 are SGHDT and YYEEEE. The chain's CDR3 is CASSFNNYGYTF. The CDR3 bases are TGTGCCAGCAGCTTCAATAACTATGGCTACACCTTC. The complete variable domain, with remaining parts taken from reference TRBV5-6 and TRBJ1-2, reads DAGVTQSPTHLIKTRGQQVTLRCSPKSGHDTVSWYQQALGQGPQFIFQYYEEEERQRGNFPDRFSGHQFPNYSSELNVNALLLGDSALYLCASSFNNYGYTFGSGTRLTVV.

This clonotype occurred many times. V usage is TRBV3-1 and J usage is TRBJ2-5, with 9 bases lining up with TRBD2. The CDR3 contains 16 residues. The germline V gene encodes CDR1 LGHDT and CDR2 YNNKEL (reference sequence). The ends lost 1 base at V and 5 bases at J; junction bases unmatched: 8. CDR3 DNA: TGTGCCAGCAGCCAAGCCGGCGGGAGGGCCGACGAGACCCAGTACTTC. It is translated as CASSQAGGRADETQYF.

Note on this clonotype: It may be a read error: a sequence one base away is much more abundant. The V gene is TRBV27, the J gene TRBJ2-5, with D unresolved. With the DNA end fitting TRBJ2-1 better, the J assignment may be wrong. The CDR3 sequence is 16 residues long. Looked up from germline, CDR1 is MNHEY and CDR2 is SMNVEV (reference sequence). This CDR3 is CASSDAPDFGSSSQFF. The CDR3 nucleotides are TGTGCCAGCAGTGATGCCCCGGATTTCGGGTCAAGTAGCCAGTTCTTC.

J is TRBJ1-6 and V is TRBV20-1; D call uncertain. The CDR3 has 13 residues. Trimming took 4 bases from V and 3 from J, leaving 7 bases between them. CDR1 DFQATT and CDR2 SNEGSKA come from the germline V gene (reference sequence). The CDR3 spells CSATDNYNSPLHF. In DNA, the CDR3 is TGCAGTGCTACCGACAACTATAATTCACCCCTCCACTTT.

The rearrangement uses TRBV6-1 and TRBJ1-2, with 9 bases aligning to TRBD1. The V gene end was trimmed by 6 bases and the J gene end by 5 bases; junction bases not matched to a gene: 7. Germline loops: CDR1 MNHNS, CDR2 SASEGT. The length of the CDR3 is 14 residues. CDR3 bases: TGTGCCAGCAGCCGGGACAGGGATGGGTATGGCTACACCTTC. It codes for CASSRDRDGYGYTF.

This chain links TRBV7-2 with TRBJ2-2, with D possibly being TRBD2 (5 bases). Trimming removed 0 bases at V and 4 bases at J, with 9 bases between. The CDR3 loop spans 15 amino acids. CDR1 and CDR2 from the germline V gene are SGHTA and FQGNSA. The CDR3 nucleotides are TGTGCCAGCAGCTTAGCGTCTAGCTCCACCGGGGAGCTGTTTTTT. Its translation is CASSLASSSTGELFF.

The V and J genes are TRBV7-9 and TRBJ1-6; D remains unclear. The CDR3 spans 13 residues. Trimming left V 5 bases short and J 12 bases short, with 14 bases between. The germline V gene has CDR1 SEHNR and CDR2 FQNEAQ (reference sequence). CDR3 bases: TGTGCCAGCAGCGTGGGTATTATGGGACCCCTCCACTTT. Protein sequence: CASSVGIMGPLHF.

This clonotype was picked up many times. This CDR3 is CASSRGQSQYF. CDR3 coding DNA: TGTGCCAGCAGCCGAGGACAGTCGCAGTATTTT. This chain connects TRBV6-1 to TRBJ2-3; D is possibly TRBD1 (6 bases). This CDR3 region has 11 residues. V shed 6 bases and J shed 10 bases, with 11 bases lying between them. Germline-derived CDR1 and CDR2 are MNHNS and SASEGT.

Worth noting for this clonotype: It may be a read error: a sequence one base away is much more abundant. The V call is TRBV6-2 or TRBV6-3, the J call TRBJ2-7, with 9 bases identical to TRBD1. Germline V gene lookup returns CDR1 MNHEY and CDR2 SVGEGT. This CDR3 spans 13 amino acids. In nucleotides, the CDR3 is TGTGCCAGCAGTGCGGACAGGGGCTACGAGCGGTACTTC. Translation: CASSADRGYERYF.

This clonotype was recorded many times. The chain couples TRBV5-1 to TRBJ2-1; the D gene is possibly TRBD1 (5 bases). This CDR3 comprises 13 residues. Deletions cut 4 bases from V and 5 bases from J, with 10 bases between. Germline values: CDR1 SGHRS, CDR2 YFSETQ. CDR3 loop: CASSPAGNNEQFF. The CDR3 nucleotides are TGCGCCAGCAGCCCGGCAGGGAACAATGAGCAGTTCTTC.

With respect to this clonotype: At one boundary the junction diverges from the germline segment, which might be a read error. This sequence joins TRBV6-5 and TRBJ1-1; 8 bases align to TRBD1. Germline values: CDR1 MNHEY, CDR2 SVGAGI. This CDR3 spans 14 amino acids. The CDR3 DNA reads as TGTGCCAGCGGTTACCAGACAGGGGCCACTGAAGCTTTCTTT. The encoded protein is CASGYQTGATEAFF.

This clonotype occurred a few times. J is TRBJ2-1 and V is TRBV10-3, with D possibly TRBD2 on 6 matching bases. V was shortened by 0 bases and J by 9 bases, with 12 bases between the two germline ends. The germline gives CDR1 ENHRY, CDR2 SYGVKD. This CDR3 spans 14 amino acids. CDR3 bases: TGTGCCATCAGTGAGTCGCCGCGGGAAACTGAGCAGTTCTTC. It specifies CAISESPRETEQFF.

This clonotype occurred many times. The CDR3 region is CATFHRGAESEKLFF. The CDR3 bases are TGTGCCACCTTCCATCGTGGGGCAGAAAGTGAAAAACTGTTTTTT. The J gene is TRBJ1-4, the V gene TRBV15; possibly TRBD1 for D (5 bases). With 8 bases removed from V and 7 bases from J, the gap between germline ends came to 20 bases. CDR3 length: 15 residues. CDR1 and CDR2 (germline): LNHNV, YYDKDF (reference sequence).

This clonotype has just one count. This clone may be a read error of a much larger clone one base away. J is TRBJ1-2 and V is TRBV10-3; 12 positions agree with TRBD1. The CDR3 runs to 14 residues. V shed 6 bases, J shed 7 bases, and the junction held 6 bases outside the gene matches. Germline CDR1 and CDR2: ENHRY and SYGVKD. The CDR3 is CAIRLGQGAGGYTF. The CDR3 DNA sequence: TGTGCCATCAGACTGGGACAGGGGGCCGGTGGCTACACCTTC.

In this sample, this clonotype turned up once. This may be a read error, as it is one base from a much larger clone. The V gene is TRBV5-1, the J gene TRBJ2-3; unclear D gene. Deletions cut 6 bases from V and 0 bases from J, with 5 bases between. Germline CDR1 is SGHRS and CDR2 is YFSETQ. This CDR3 is built from 12 residues. CDR3: CASMVSTDTQYF. CDR3 bases: TGCGCCAGCATGGTTAGCACAGATACGCAGTATTTT.

With regard to this clonotype: A much larger clone lies a single base off, so this may be a read error. The V and J genes are TRBV3-1 and TRBJ2-1; TRBD2 matches 8 bases. The germline V gene has CDR1 LGHDT and CDR2 YNNKEL (reference sequence). The CDR3 covers 14 residues. V lost 7 bases to trimming and J lost 8 bases; unmatched junction nucleotides: 10. CDR3 in amino acids: CASTRGRPNDEQFF. CDR3 coding DNA: TGTGCCAGCACCCGCGGGAGGCCCAACGATGAGCAGTTCTTC.

This chain uses TRBV2 with TRBJ1-5; 7 bases map to TRBD1. CDR1 SNHLY and CDR2 FYNNEI come from the germline V gene. V shed 5 bases, J shed 7 bases, and the junction held 14 bases outside the gene matches. The CDR3 spans 16 residues. The CDR3 nucleotides read TGTGCCAGCAGTTTTTCCGACAGGGTGGTGGAGCAGCCCCAGCATTTT. It yields the protein CASSFSDRVVEQPQHF.